This record covers a single TCR beta chain. This sample stems from a study of blood T cell repertoires in COVID-19. Study overall: The study drew acute and convalescent COVID-19 samples from the United States, Italy and Spain.

How the authors handled the data: Using reference gene primer amplification, nucleated cell counts were estimated. Data came from immunoSEQ multiplex PCR; TCRdb stores just in-frame clones and leaves some out. Clonal size and the V and J genes are those of that table, whereas D and trimming came from the DNA. The data contain tens of thousands of clones, approximately 91% of them singletons. There are 16 residues in the CDR3. The J segment lost 4 bases and the V segment lost 4 bases, leaving 5 bases of the junction unmatched. CDR1 LGHNA and CDR2 YNFKEQ come from the germline V gene. The clonotype originates from a human donor in a cohort sampled during active COVID-19. V gene TRBV4-2 combines with J gene TRBJ1-4; TRBD1 agrees at 11 bases. Sequenced sample: peripheral blood. For the CDR3, the DNA is TGTGCCAGCAGCCTCGGACAGGGGGCCGATAATGAAAAACTGTTTTTT. It encodes CASSLGQGADNEKLFF.